The T cell receptor beta chain described here comes from a study of blood T cell repertoires in COVID-19. On the study more broadly: Nucleic acid was either cDNA or gDNA, and it came from T cells, B-cell-depleted T cells, or PBMCs.

A Seattle source enrolled patients during active infection and followed them longitudinally. Here immunoSEQ multiplex PCR was the method, and the copy in TCRdb shows in-frame clones only, minus some. Of 150,000 to 200,000 clones listed, roughly 84% are singletons. Only a few counts were recorded for this clone. Germline loops: CDR1 MNHEY, CDR2 SMNVEV (reference sequence). This CDR3 comprises 12 residues. V was cut by 8 bases and J by 7 bases, with 15 bases left in between. The V gene is TRBV27, the J gene TRBJ2-7; the D gene is possibly TRBD2 (6 bases). The TCR sequence derives from a woman aged 70 to 79 with COVID-19, enrolled during active disease. The sample consisted of peripheral blood. The CDR3 bases are TGTGCCAGCGGGCCCCCGGCGGGGGAGCAGTACTTC. The encoded protein is CASGPPAGEQYF.